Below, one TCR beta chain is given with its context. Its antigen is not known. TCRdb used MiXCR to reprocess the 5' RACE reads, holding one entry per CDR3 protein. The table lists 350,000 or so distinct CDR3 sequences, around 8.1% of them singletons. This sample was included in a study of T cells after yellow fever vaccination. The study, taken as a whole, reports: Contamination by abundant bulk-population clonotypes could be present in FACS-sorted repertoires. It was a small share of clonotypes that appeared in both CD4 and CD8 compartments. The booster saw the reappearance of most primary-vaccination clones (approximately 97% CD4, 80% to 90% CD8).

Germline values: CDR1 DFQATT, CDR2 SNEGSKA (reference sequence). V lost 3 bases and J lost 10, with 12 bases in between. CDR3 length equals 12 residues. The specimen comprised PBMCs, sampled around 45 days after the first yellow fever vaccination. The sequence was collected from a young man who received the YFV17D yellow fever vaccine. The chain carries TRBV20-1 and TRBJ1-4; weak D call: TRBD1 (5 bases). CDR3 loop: CSASREGRKLFF. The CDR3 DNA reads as TGCAGTGCTAGCCGGGAGGGACGAAAACTGTTTTTT.